These T cell receptor beta chains were read from a single sample in a study of T cells in Graves' hyperthyroidism and ophthalmopathy. TCRdb analysed the multiplex PCR reads with MiXCR anew, one entry per CDR3 protein. This table holds about 560,000 distinct CDR3 sequences, roughly 17% found once. The sequenced material came from blood. The receptors come from a young woman with Graves' hyperthyroidism. CDR3s include the opening cysteine and the closing phenylalanine or tryptophan. D genes are given only for firm matches. Not every row has a clone size; where given, it reads once, few, many or a size class.

j_call: TRBJ2-1; clone_size: many; v_call: TRBV2; d_call: NA; cdr3_nt: TGTGCCAGCAGTGCCGGAGGGGGGACCTACAATGAGCAGTTCTTC; cdr3_aa: CASSAGGGTYNEQFF
j_call: TRBJ1-2; clone_size: NA; v_call: TRBV6-2/TRBV6-3; d_call: NA; cdr3_nt: TGTGCCAGCAGATATCTCCGGGACGGAGGATGGGGCTACACCTTC; cdr3_aa: CASRYLRDGGWGYTF
j_call: TRBJ2-1; clone_size: many; v_call: TRBV3-1; d_call: TRBD2; cdr3_nt: TGTGCCAGCAGCCAAGGTGGACGGCCGACTAGCGGGAGATACAATGAGCAGTTCTTC; cdr3_aa: CASSQGGRPTSGRYNEQFF
j_call: TRBJ2-1; clone_size: many; v_call: TRBV27; d_call: TRBD2; cdr3_nt: TGTGCCAGCAGTTTGGCTAGCGGGAGAAATGAGCAGTTCTTC; cdr3_aa: CASSLASGRNEQFF
j_call: TRBJ2-2; clone_size: NA; v_call: TRBV5-6; d_call: NA; cdr3_nt: TGTGCCAGCAGCTTGGCGTGGACGGCCAACACCGGGGAGCTGTTTTTT; cdr3_aa: CASSLAWTANTGELFF
j_call: TRBJ1-1; clone_size: NA; v_call: TRBV24-1; d_call: TRBD1; cdr3_nt: TGTGCCACTTCGACAGGGCCGAACACTGAAGCTTTCTTT; cdr3_aa: CATSTGPNTEAFF
j_call: TRBJ2-5; clone_size: many; v_call: TRBV20-1; d_call: TRBD2; cdr3_nt: TGCAGTGCCGCAAACCTAGCGGCCTCCCAAGAGACCCAGTACTTC; cdr3_aa: CSAANLAASQETQYF
j_call: TRBJ1-6; clone_size: few; v_call: TRBV18; d_call: NA; cdr3_nt: TGTGCCAGCTCACCACGGCAGAATAATTCACCCCTCCACTTT; cdr3_aa: CASSPRQNNSPLHF
j_call: TRBJ1-1; clone_size: NA; v_call: TRBV28; d_call: NA; cdr3_nt: TGTGCCAGCAGTCAAGTTTCGGGGGCCCACACTGAAGCTTTCTTT; cdr3_aa: CASSQVSGAHTEAFF
j_call: TRBJ2-1; clone_size: many; v_call: TRBV7-8; d_call: NA; cdr3_nt: TGTGCCAGCAGCTTAGTCTATGAGCAGTTCTTC; cdr3_aa: CASSLVYEQFF
j_call: TRBJ2-3; clone_size: NA; v_call: TRBV6-6; d_call: TRBD1; cdr3_nt: TGTGCCAGCAGTTGCTCGACAGGGAGTCGCACAGATACGCAGTATTTT; cdr3_aa: CASSCSTGSRTDTQYF
j_call: TRBJ1-5; clone_size: NA; v_call: TRBV2; d_call: NA; cdr3_nt: TGTGCCAGCAGTGAGGTCGAAGGGTACGGCAATCAGCCCCAGCATTTT; cdr3_aa: CASSEVEGYGNQPQHF
j_call: TRBJ2-1; clone_size: few; v_call: TRBV11-3; d_call: TRBD2; cdr3_nt: TGTGCCAGCAGCTTAACGGGACTAGCGGGAGATGAGCAGTTCTTC; cdr3_aa: CASSLTGLAGDEQFF
j_call: TRBJ2-2; clone_size: few; v_call: TRBV12-3/TRBV12-4; d_call: TRBD1; cdr3_nt: TGTGCCAGCAGTTCGCGACAGGGTTGGGACGGGGAGCTGTTTTTT; cdr3_aa: CASSSRQGWDGELFF
j_call: TRBJ2-1; clone_size: NA; v_call: TRBV10-1; d_call: TRBD2; cdr3_nt: TGCGCCAGCAGTGACCTGGGACTAGGGTCCTCCTATGAGCAGTTCTTC; cdr3_aa: CASSDLGLGSSYEQFF
j_call: TRBJ2-7; clone_size: many; v_call: TRBV10-2; d_call: NA; cdr3_nt: TGCGCCAGCAGTCGGCCCGGACAGTACTACGAGCAGTACTTC; cdr3_aa: CASSRPGQYYEQYF
j_call: TRBJ1-1; clone_size: NA; v_call: TRBV29-1; d_call: TRBD1; cdr3_nt: TGCAGCGCCTGGACAGGGGGCGGAGGGACTGAAGCTTTCTTT; cdr3_aa: CSAWTGGGGTEAFF
j_call: TRBJ2-5; clone_size: few; v_call: TRBV12-3/TRBV12-4; d_call: NA; cdr3_nt: TGTGCCAGCAGAGAAGCCGGGACTTATGAGACCCAGTACTTC; cdr3_aa: CASREAGTYETQYF
j_call: TRBJ2-1; clone_size: few; v_call: TRBV6-2/TRBV6-3; d_call: TRBD2; cdr3_nt: TGTGCCAGCAGTTACCGGTGGGCGGCTAGCGGGATGCTTGGGGACAATGAGCAGTTCTTC; cdr3_aa: CASSYRWAASGMLGDNEQFF
j_call: TRBJ2-3; clone_size: many; v_call: TRBV2; d_call: TRBD1; cdr3_nt: TGTGCCAGCAGTCTAGACAGGGGGCGTAAAGATACGCAGTATTTT; cdr3_aa: CASSLDRGRKDTQYF
j_call: TRBJ2-7; clone_size: few; v_call: TRBV20-1; d_call: TRBD1; cdr3_nt: TGCAGTGCTAGAGAGACAGGGCCCCTGAACGAGCAGTACTTC; cdr3_aa: CSARETGPLNEQYF
j_call: TRBJ1-5; clone_size: NA; v_call: TRBV11-2; d_call: NA; cdr3_nt: TGTGCCAGCAGCAAGTCCGGGTGGTATAGCAATCAGCCCCCGCATTTT; cdr3_aa: CASSKSGWYSNQPPHF
j_call: TRBJ2-1; clone_size: many; v_call: TRBV7-9; d_call: NA; cdr3_nt: TGTGCCAGCAGCTTAGCAGTTTATGAGCAGTTCTTC; cdr3_aa: CASSLAVYEQFF
j_call: TRBJ2-7; clone_size: many; v_call: TRBV12-3/TRBV12-4; d_call: TRBD2; cdr3_nt: TGTGCCAGCAATAGCGGGAACTACGAGCAGTACTTC; cdr3_aa: CASNSGNYEQYF
j_call: TRBJ2-5; clone_size: many; v_call: TRBV12-3/TRBV12-4; d_call: TRBD2; cdr3_nt: TGTGCCAGCAGTTTCCCTAGCGGGGGAAAGACCCAGTACTTC; cdr3_aa: CASSFPSGGKTQYF
j_call: TRBJ2-7; clone_size: many; v_call: TRBV7-9; d_call: NA; cdr3_nt: TGTGCCAGCAGCCACAAAATACTCTCCGAGCAGTACTTC; cdr3_aa: CASSHKILSEQYF
j_call: TRBJ2-1; clone_size: NA; v_call: TRBV19; d_call: NA; cdr3_nt: TGTGCCAGTAGTATTACCAGGACGCAAAACAATGCGCAGTTCTTC; cdr3_aa: CASSITRTQNNAQFF
j_call: TRBJ2-1; clone_size: few; v_call: TRBV6-1; d_call: TRBD1; cdr3_nt: TGTGCCAGCAGTTTTGCCGGGACAGGGATCAATGAGCAGTTCTTC; cdr3_aa: CASSFAGTGINEQFF
j_call: TRBJ2-2; clone_size: many; v_call: TRBV12-3/TRBV12-4; d_call: NA; cdr3_nt: TGTGCCAGCAGTCCAACAGGGACCACCGGGGAGCTGTTTTTT; cdr3_aa: CASSPTGTTGELFF
j_call: TRBJ2-5; clone_size: NA; v_call: TRBV15; d_call: NA; cdr3_nt: TGTGCCACCAGCAGAGATCCAGCGGGACAGCAGACCCAGTACTTC; cdr3_aa: CATSRDPAGQQTQYF
j_call: TRBJ2-1; clone_size: NA; v_call: TRBV14; d_call: TRBD2; cdr3_nt: TGTGCCAGCAGCCGATGGACTAGCGGGAGTGATGAGCAGTTCTTC; cdr3_aa: CASSRWTSGSDEQFF
j_call: TRBJ1-2; clone_size: many; v_call: TRBV20-1; d_call: NA; cdr3_nt: TGCAGTGCTAGACAGGGGACGGGGTATGGCTATGGCTACACCTTC; cdr3_aa: CSARQGTGYGYGYTF
j_call: TRBJ2-7; clone_size: NA; v_call: TRBV20-1; d_call: TRBD2; cdr3_nt: TGCAGTGCCCGCGGACTAGCGGGCCCGGAGCTGTACTTC; cdr3_aa: CSARGLAGPELYF
j_call: TRBJ1-2; clone_size: many; v_call: TRBV7-2; d_call: TRBD1; cdr3_nt: TGTGCCAGCAGCTCCGGACCCAAGGGACAGGGTGATGGCTACACCTTC; cdr3_aa: CASSSGPKGQGDGYTF
j_call: TRBJ2-5; clone_size: few; v_call: TRBV6-5; d_call: TRBD2; cdr3_nt: TGTGCCAGCAGTTACTGGCGACTAGCGGGGAGAGAGACCCAGTACTTC; cdr3_aa: CASSYWRLAGRETQYF
j_call: TRBJ2-2; clone_size: few; v_call: TRBV5-1; d_call: TRBD1; cdr3_nt: TGCGCCAGCAGCTCGTACCGGGACAGGGGACCCGGGGAGCTGTTTTTT; cdr3_aa: CASSSYRDRGPGELFF
j_call: TRBJ2-7; clone_size: few; v_call: TRBV5-1; d_call: TRBD2; cdr3_nt: TGCGCCAGCAGCTTGAGACTAGCGGGAGACATCTACGAGCAGTACTTC; cdr3_aa: CASSLRLAGDIYEQYF
j_call: TRBJ1-1; clone_size: many; v_call: TRBV7-2; d_call: NA; cdr3_nt: TGTGCCAGCAGCTTAGGGGTTGAGTACACTGAAGCTTTCTTT; cdr3_aa: CASSLGVEYTEAFF
j_call: TRBJ1-6; clone_size: few; v_call: TRBV6-4; d_call: NA; cdr3_nt: TGTGCCAGCAGACCGCGGGAATCACCCCTCCACTTT; cdr3_aa: CASRPRESPLHF
j_call: TRBJ2-5; clone_size: many; v_call: TRBV3-1; d_call: NA; cdr3_nt: TGTGCCAGCAGCCAAGATATGGACCGATCAGAGACCCAGTACTTC; cdr3_aa: CASSQDMDRSETQYF
j_call: TRBJ2-7; clone_size: NA; v_call: TRBV25-1; d_call: NA; cdr3_nt: TGTGCCAGCAGTGAGGGACCCATAAATTCCTACGAGCAGTACTTC; cdr3_aa: CASSEGPINSYEQYF
j_call: TRBJ2-1; clone_size: NA; v_call: TRBV6-2/TRBV6-3; d_call: TRBD2; cdr3_nt: TGTGCCAGCAGTTTTGGACTAGCGGGGGGTAGTGAGCAGTTCTTC; cdr3_aa: CASSFGLAGGSEQFF